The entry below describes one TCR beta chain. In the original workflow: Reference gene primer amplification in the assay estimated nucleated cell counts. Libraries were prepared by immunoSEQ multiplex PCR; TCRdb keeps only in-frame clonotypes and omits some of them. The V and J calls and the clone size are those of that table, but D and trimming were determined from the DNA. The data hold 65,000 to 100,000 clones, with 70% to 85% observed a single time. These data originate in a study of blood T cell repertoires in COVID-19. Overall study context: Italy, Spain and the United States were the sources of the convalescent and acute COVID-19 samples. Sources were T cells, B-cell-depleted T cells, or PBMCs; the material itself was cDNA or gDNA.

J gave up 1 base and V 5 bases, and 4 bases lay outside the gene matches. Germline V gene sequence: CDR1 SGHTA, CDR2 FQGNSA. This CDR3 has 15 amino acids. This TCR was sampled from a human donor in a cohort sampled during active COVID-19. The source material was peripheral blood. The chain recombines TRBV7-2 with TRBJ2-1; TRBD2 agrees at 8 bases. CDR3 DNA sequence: TGTGCCAGCAGCCCGAGCGGGGGATCCTACAATGAGCAGTTCTTC. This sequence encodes CASSPSGGSYNEQFF.